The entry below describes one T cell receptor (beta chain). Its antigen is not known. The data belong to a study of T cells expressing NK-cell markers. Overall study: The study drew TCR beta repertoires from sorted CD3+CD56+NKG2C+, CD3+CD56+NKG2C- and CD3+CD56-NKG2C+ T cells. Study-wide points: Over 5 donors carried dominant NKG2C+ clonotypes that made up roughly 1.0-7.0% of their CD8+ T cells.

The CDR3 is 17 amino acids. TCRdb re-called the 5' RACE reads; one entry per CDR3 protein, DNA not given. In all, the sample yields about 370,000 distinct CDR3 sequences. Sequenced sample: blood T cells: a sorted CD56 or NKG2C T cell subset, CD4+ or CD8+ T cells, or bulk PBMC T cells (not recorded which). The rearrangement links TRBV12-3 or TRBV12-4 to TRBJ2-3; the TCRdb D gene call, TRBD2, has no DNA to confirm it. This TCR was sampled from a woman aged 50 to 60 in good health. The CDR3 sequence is CASTPLSGSSSTDTQYF.